This entry features one TCR beta chain sequence. Antigen unknown. The data derive from a study of cytomegalovirus exposure and HLA in healthy donors. General study points: Common viral pathogens seemed to be connected with several of the most significant clusters, according to a later analysis. According to an earlier analysis, most TCR beta V segments yielded productive rearrangements about 90% or about 30% of the time. Investigators reported about 160 TCR beta chains as tied to cytomegalovirus. Serostatus for CMV was the only available immune exposure information.

Between the trimmed V and J ends, which lost 0 bases and 3 bases, there was a span of 6 bases. CDR3 size: 13 residues. In germline, CDR1 is SGHDT, CDR2 YYEEEE. PCR involved 60 Vbeta and 13 Jbeta primers. Profiling relied on immunoSEQ multiplex PCR, and the TCRdb table lists in-frame clones only, not all of them. The sample has 180,000 or so clones, roughly four fifths seen once. The chain joins TRBV5-6 to TRBJ1-2, with D hard to call. The sequence derives from a male donor in good health and CMV-seronegative. Sequenced input: PBMCs. The CDR3 reads CASSLVTDYGYTF. The CDR3 DNA follows: TGTGCCAGCAGCTTGGTAACAGACTATGGCTACACCTTC.